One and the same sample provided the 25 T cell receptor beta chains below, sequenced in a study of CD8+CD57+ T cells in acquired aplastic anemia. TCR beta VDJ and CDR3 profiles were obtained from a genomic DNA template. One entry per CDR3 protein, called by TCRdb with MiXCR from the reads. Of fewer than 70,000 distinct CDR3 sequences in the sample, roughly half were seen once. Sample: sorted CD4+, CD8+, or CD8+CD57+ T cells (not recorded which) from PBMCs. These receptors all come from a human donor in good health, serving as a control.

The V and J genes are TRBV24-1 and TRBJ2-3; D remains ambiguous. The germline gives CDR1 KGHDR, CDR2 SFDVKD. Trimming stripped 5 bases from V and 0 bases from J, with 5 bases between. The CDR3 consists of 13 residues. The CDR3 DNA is TGTGCCACCAGTGGGGCTAGCACAGATACGCAGTATTTT. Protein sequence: CATSGASTDTQYF.

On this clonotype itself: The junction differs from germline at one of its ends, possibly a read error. CDR3 nucleotide sequence: TGTGCCGGCAGTTCACTCACAGGGGGCGCGAATGGCTACACCTTC. The encoded protein is CAGSSLTGGANGYTF. V and J are TRBV28 and TRBJ1-2; 9 bases line up with TRBD1. The CDR3 contains 15 residues. CDR1 and CDR2 (germline): MDHEN, SYDVKM.

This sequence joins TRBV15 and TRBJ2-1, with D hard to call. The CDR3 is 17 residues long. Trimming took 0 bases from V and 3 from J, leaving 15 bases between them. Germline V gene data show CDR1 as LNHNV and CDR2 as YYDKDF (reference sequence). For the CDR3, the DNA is TGTGCCACCAGCAGAGATAGATGGGGAAAGGGCTACAATGAGCAGTTCTTC. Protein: CATSRDRWGKGYNEQFF. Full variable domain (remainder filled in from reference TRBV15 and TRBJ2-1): DAMVIQNPRYQVTQFGKPVTLSCSQTLNHNVMYWYQQKSSQAPKLLFHYYDKDFNNEADTPDNFQSRRPNTSFCFLDIRSPGLGDTAMYLCATSRDRWGKGYNEQFFGPGTRLTVL.

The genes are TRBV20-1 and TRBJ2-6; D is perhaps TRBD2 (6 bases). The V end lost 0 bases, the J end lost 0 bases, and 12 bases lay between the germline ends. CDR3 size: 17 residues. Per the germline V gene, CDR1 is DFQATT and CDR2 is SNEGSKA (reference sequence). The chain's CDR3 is CSARDGGPFSGANVLTF. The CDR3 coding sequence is TGCAGTGCTAGAGACGGGGGTCCCTTCTCTGGGGCCAACGTCCTGACTTTC.

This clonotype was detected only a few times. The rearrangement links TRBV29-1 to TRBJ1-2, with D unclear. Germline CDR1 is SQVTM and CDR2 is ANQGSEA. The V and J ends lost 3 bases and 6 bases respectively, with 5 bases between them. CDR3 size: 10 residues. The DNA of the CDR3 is TGCAGCGTTGACTCCGATGGCTACACCTTC. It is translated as CSVDSDGYTF.

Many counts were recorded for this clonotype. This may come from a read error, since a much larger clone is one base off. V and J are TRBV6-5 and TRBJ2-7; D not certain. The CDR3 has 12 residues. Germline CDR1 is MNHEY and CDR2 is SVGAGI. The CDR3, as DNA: TGTACCAGCAGTAACATAGGGTCCGAGCAGTACTTC. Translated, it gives CTSSNIGSEQYF.

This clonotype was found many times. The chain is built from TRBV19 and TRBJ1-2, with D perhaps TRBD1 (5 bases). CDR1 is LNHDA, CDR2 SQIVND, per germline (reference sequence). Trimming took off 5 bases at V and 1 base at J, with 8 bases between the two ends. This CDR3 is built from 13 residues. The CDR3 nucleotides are TGTGCCAGTAGTGGGGGAATTAACTATGGCTACACCTTC. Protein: CASSGGINYGYTF.

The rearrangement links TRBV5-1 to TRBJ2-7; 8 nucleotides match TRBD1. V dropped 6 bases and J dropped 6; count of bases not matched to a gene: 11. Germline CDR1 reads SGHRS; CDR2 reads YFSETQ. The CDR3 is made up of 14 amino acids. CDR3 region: CASTIANTGGEQYF. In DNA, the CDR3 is TGCGCCAGCACCATAGCAAATACAGGGGGCGAGCAGTACTTC.

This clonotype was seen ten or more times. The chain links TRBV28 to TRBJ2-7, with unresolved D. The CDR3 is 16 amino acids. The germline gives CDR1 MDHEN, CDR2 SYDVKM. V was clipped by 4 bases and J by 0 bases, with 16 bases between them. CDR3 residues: CASSSGLGRISYEQYF. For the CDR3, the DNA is TGTGCCAGCAGTTCGGGTCTGGGCAGAATCTCCTACGAGCAGTACTTC.

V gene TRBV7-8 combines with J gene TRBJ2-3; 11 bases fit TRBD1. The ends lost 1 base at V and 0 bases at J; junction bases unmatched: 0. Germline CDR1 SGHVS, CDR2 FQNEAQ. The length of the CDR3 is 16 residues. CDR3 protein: CASSLGTGGSTDTQYF. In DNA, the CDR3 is TGTGCCAGCAGCTTAGGGACAGGGGGCAGCACAGATACGCAGTATTTT. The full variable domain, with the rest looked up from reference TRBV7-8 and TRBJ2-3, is GAGVSQSPRYKVAKRGQDVALRCDPISGHVSLFWYQQALGQGPEFLTYFQNEAQLDKSGLPSDRFFAERPEGSVSTLKIQRTQQEDSAVYLCASSLGTGGSTDTQYFGPGTRLTVL.

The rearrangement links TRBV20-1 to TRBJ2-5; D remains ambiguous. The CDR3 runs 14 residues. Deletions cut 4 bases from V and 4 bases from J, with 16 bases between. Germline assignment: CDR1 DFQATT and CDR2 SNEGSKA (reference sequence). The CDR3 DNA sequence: TGCAGTGCTATAACTGTACGGTCCGGAGAGACCCAGTACTTC. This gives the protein CSAITVRSGETQYF.

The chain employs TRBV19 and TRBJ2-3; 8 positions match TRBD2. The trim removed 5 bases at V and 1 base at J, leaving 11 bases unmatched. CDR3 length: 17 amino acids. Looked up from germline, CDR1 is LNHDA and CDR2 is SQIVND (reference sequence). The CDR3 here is CASSPPSGGAGTDTQYF. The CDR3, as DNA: TGTGCCAGTAGTCCCCCCTCGGGAGGGGCAGGCACAGATACGCAGTATTTT.

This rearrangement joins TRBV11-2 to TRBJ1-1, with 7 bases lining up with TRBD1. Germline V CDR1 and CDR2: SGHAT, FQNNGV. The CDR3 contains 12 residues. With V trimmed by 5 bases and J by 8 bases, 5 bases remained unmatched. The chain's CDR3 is CASSIRTGEAFF. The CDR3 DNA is TGTGCCAGCAGCATAAGGACAGGAGAAGCTTTCTTT.

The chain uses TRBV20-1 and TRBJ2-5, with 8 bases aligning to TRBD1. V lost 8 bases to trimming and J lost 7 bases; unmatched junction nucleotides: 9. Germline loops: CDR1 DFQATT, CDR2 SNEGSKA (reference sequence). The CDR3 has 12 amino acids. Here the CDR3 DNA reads TGCAGTACTCCCACCGGGACAGGGACCCAGTACTTC. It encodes CSTPTGTGTQYF.

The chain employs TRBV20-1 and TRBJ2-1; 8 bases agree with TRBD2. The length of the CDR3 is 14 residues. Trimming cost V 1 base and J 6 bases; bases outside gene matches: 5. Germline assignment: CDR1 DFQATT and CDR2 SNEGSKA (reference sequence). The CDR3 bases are TGCAGTGCTAGAGCGGCGGGGGGAGCCAATGAGCAGTTCTTC. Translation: CSARAAGGANEQFF.

The chain's CDR3 is CASTQVAGVAPNEQFF. In nucleotides, the CDR3 is TGTGCCAGCACCCAAGTAGCGGGGGTTGCCCCCAATGAGCAGTTCTTC. The chain employs TRBV19 and TRBJ2-1, with 9 bases aligning to TRBD2. The CDR3 spans 16 residues. With 9 bases clipped from V and 6 bases from J, the junction kept 15 bases outside the gene matches. CDR1 LNHDA and CDR2 SQIVND come from the germline V gene (reference sequence).

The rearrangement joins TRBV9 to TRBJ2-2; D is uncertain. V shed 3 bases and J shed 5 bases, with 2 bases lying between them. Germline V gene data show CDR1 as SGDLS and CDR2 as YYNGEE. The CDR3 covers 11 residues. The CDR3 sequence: CASSETGELFF. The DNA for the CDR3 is TGTGCCAGCAGCGAAACCGGGGAGCTGTTTTTT.

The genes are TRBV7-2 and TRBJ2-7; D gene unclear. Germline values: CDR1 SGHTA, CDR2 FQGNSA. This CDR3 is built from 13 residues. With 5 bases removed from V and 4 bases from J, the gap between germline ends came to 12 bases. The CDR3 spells CASSPSVGYEQYF. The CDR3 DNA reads TGTGCCAGCAGCCCCTCAGTTGGGTACGAGCAGTACTTC.

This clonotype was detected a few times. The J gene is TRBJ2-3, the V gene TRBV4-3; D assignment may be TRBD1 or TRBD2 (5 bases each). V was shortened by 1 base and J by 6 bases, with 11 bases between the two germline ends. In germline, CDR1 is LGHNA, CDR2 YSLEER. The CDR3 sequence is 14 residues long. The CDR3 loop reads CASSQVLGVDTQYF. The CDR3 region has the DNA TGCGCCAGCAGCCAAGTTTTGGGGGTGGATACGCAGTATTTT.

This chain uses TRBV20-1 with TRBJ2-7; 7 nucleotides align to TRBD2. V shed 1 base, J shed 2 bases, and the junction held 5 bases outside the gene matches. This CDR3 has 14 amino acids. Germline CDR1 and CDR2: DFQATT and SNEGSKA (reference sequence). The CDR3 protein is CSARGRGGTYEQYF. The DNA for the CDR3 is TGCAGTGCTAGAGGACGGGGAGGGACCTACGAGCAGTACTTC.

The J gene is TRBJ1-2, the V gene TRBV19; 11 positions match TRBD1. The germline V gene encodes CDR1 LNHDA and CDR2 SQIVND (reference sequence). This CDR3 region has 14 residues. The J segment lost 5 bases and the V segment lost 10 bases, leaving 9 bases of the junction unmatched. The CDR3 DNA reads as TGTGCCACTGCCATTGGGACAGGGGGTTATGGCTACACCTTC. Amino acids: CATAIGTGGYGYTF.

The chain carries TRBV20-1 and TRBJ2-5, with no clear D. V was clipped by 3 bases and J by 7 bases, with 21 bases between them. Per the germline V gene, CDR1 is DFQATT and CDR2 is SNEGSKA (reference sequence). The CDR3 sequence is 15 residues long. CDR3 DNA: TGCAGTGCTAGGGGATCGGCATCGTTGTTCGGGACCCAGTACTTC. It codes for CSARGSASLFGTQYF.

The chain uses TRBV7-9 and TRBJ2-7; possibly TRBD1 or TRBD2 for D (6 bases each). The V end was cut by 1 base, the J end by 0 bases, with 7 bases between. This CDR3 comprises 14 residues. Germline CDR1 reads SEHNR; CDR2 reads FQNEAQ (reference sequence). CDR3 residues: CASSLEGGSYEQYF. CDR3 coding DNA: TGTGCCAGCAGCTTAGAGGGGGGCTCCTACGAGCAGTACTTC. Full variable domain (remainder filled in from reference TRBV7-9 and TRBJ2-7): DTGVSQNPRHKITKRGQNVTFRCDPISEHNRLYWYRQTLGQGPEFLTYFQNEAQLEKSRLLSDRFSAERPKGSFSTLEIQRTEQGDSAMYLCASSLEGGSYEQYFGPGTRLTVT.

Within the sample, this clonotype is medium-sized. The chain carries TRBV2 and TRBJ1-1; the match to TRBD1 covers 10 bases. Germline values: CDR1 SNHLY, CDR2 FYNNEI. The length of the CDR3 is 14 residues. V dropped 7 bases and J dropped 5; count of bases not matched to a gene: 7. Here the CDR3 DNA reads TGTGCCAGCACAAGACAGGGGGCAGGAACTGAAGCTTTCTTT. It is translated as CASTRQGAGTEAFF.

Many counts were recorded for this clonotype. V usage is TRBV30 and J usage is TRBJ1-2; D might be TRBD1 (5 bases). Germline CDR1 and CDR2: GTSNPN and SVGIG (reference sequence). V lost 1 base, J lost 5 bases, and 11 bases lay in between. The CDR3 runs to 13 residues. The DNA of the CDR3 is TGTGCCTGGAGTGCGGGGACGGTATATGGCTACACCTTC. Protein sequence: CAWSAGTVYGYTF.